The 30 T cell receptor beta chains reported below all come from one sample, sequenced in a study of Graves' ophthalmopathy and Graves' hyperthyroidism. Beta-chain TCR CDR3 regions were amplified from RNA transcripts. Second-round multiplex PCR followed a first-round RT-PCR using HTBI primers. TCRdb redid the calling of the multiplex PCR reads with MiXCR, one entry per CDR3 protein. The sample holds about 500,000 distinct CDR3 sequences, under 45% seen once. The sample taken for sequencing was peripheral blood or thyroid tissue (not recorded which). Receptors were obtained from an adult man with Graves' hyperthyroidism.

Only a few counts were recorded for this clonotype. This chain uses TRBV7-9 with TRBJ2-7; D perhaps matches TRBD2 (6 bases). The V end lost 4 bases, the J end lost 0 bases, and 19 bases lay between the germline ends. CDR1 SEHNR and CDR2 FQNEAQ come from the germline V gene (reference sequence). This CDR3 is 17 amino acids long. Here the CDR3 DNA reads TGTGCCAGCAGCTCCACCCCCCGCGGGGCTTACTCCTACGAGCAGTACTTC. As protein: CASSSTPRGAYSYEQYF.

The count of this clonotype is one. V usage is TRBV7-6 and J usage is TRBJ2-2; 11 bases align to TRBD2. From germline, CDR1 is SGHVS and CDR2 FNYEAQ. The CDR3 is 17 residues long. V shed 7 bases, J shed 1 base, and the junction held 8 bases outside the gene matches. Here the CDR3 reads CASTTLAGDWNTGELFF. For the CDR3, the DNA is TGTGCCAGCACCACACTAGCGGGAGATTGGAACACCGGGGAGCTGTTTTTT.

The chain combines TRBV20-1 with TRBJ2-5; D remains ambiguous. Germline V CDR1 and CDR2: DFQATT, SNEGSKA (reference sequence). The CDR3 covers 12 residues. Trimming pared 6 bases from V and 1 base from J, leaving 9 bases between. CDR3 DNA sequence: TGCAGTGCCAGTAGTATCCAAGAGACCCAGTACTTC. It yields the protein CSASSIQETQYF.

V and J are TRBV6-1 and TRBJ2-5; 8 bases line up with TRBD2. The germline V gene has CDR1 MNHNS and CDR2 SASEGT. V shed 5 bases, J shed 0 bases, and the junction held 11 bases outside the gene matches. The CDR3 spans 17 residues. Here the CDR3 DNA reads TGTGCCAGCAGTTACCTCCTCGAGCGGGGGAACCAAGAGACCCAGTACTTC. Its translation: CASSYLLERGNQETQYF.

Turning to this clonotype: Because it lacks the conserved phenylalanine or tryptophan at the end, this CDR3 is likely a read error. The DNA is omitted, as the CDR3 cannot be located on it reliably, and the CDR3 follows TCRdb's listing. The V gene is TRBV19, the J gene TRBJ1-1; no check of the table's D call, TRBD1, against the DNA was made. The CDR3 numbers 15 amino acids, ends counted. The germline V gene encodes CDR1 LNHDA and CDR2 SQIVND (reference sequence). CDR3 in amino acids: CASSISVQGVAEAFS.

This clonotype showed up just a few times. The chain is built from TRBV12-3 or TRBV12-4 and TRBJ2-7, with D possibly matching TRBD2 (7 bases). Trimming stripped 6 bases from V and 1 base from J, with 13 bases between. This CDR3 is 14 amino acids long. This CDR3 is CASRGRDNSYEQYF. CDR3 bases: TGTGCCAGCAGGGGGAGGGACAATTCCTACGAGCAGTACTTC.

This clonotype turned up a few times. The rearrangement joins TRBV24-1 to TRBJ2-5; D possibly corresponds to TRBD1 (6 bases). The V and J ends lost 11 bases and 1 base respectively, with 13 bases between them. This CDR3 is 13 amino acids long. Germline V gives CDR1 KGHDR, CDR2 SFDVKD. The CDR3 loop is CAIEDSLQETQYF. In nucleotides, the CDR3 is TGTGCCATCGAGGACAGTCTCCAAGAGACCCAGTACTTC.

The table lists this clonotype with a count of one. CDR3 DNA: TGTGCCATCAGTGAGTCGAGAGGATTAGGGTCTGGGGCCAACGTCCTGACTTTC. Its protein is CAISESRGLGSGANVLTF. This rearrangement joins TRBV10-3 to TRBJ2-6; D is undetermined. This CDR3 contains 18 residues. Per the germline V gene, CDR1 is ENHRY and CDR2 is SYGVKD. Trimming pared 0 bases from V and 1 base from J, leaving 13 bases between.

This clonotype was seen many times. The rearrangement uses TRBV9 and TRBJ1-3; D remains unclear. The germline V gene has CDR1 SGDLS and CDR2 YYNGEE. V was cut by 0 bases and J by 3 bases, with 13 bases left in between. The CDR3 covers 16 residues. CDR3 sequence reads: CASSVGSVIGGNTIYF. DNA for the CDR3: TGTGCCAGCAGCGTAGGGTCGGTGATCGGTGGAAACACCATATATTTT.

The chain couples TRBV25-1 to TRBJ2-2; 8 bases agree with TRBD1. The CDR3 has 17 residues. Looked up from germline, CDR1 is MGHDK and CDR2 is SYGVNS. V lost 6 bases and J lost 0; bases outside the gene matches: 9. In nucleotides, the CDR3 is TGTGCCAGCAGCCCTCGACAGGGGTACGCGAACACCGGGGAGCTGTTTTTT. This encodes CASSPRQGYANTGELFF.

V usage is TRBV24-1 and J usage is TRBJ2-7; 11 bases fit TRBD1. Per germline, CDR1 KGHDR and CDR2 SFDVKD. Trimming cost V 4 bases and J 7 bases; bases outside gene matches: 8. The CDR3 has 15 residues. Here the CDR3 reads CATSDRDRGGNEQYF. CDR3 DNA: TGTGCCACCAGTGACCGGGACAGGGGGGGCAATGAGCAGTACTTC.

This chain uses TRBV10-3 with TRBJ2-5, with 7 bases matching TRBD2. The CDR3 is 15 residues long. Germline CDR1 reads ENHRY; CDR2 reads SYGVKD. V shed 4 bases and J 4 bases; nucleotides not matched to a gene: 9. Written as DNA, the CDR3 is TGTGCCATCAGTGGAAGCGGGATTCTAGGAGAGACCCAGTACTTC. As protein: CAISGSGILGETQYF.

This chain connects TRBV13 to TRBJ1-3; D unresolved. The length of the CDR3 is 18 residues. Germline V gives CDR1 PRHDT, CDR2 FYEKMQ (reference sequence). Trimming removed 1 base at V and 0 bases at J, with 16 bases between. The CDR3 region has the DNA TGTGCCAGCAGCTTAGAGGGCAGGTTTGTCCTCTCTGGAAACACCATATATTTT. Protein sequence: CASSLEGRFVLSGNTIYF.

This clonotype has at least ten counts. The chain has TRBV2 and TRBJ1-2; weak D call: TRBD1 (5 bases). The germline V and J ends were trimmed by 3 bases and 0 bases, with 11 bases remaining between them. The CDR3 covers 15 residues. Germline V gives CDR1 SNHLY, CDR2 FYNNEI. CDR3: CASSDMPGANYGYTF. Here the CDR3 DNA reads TGTGCCAGCAGTGACATGCCGGGGGCTAACTATGGCTACACCTTC.

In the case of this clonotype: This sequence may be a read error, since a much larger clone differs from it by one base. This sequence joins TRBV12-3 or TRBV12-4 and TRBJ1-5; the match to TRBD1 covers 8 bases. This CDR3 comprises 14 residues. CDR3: CTSSSDRVALPQHF. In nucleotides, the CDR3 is TGTACCAGCAGTTCGGACAGGGTTGCCCTCCCCCAGCATTTT.

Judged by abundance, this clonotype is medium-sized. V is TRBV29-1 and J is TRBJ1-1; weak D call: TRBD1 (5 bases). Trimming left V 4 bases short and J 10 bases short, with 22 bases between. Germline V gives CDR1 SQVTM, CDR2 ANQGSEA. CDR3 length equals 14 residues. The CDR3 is CSVGGVWQGTRAFF. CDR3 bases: TGCAGCGTTGGCGGGGTCTGGCAGGGTACTCGAGCTTTCTTT.

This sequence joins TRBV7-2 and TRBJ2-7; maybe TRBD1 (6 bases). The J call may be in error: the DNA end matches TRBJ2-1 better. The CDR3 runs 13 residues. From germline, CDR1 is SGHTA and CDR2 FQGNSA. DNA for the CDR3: TGTGCCAGCAGCTGGTCAGGGGACAATGAGCAGTTCTTC. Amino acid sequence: CASSWSGDNEQFF.

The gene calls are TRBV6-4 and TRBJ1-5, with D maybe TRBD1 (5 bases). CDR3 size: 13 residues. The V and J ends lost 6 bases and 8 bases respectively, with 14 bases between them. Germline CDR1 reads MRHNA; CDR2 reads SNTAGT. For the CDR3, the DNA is TGTGCCAGCAGCGGCTTTGAAGGGGAGCCCCAGCATTTT. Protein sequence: CASSGFEGEPQHF.

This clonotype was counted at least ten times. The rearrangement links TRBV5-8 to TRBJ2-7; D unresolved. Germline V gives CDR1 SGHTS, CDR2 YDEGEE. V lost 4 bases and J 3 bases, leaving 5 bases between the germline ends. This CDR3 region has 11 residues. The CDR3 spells CASSNGYEQYF. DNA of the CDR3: TGTGCCAGCAGCAACGGCTACGAGCAGTACTTC.

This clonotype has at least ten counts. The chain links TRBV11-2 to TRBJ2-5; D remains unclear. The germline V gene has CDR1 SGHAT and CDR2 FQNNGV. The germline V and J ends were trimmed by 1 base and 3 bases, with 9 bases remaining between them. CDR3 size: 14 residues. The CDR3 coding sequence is TGTGCCAGCAGCTTAGTGCTGGGGAAAGAGACCCAGTACTTC. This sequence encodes CASSLVLGKETQYF.

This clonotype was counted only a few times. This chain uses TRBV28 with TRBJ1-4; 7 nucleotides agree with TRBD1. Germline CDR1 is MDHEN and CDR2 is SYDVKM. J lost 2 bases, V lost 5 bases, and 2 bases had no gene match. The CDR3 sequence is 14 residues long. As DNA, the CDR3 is TGTGCCAGCAGTACGACAGGGACTAATGAAAAACTGTTTTTT. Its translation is CASSTTGTNEKLFF.

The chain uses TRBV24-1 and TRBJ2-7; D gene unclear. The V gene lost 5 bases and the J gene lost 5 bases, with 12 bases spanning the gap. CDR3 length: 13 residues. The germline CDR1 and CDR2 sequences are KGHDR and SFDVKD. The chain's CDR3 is CATSAQGWDEQYF. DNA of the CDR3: TGTGCCACCAGTGCCCAAGGTTGGGACGAGCAGTACTTC.

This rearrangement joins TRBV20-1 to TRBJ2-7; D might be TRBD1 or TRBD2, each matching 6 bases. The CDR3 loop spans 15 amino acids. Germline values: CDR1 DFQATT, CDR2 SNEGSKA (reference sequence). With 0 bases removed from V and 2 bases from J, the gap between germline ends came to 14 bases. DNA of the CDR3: TGCAGTGCTAGAGAGGGCGGGACAAGCGCCTACGAGCAGTACTTC. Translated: CSAREGGTSAYEQYF.

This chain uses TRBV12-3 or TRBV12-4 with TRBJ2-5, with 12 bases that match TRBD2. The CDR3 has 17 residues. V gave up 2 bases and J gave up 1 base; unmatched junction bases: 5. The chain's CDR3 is CASSLRLAGGPQETQYF. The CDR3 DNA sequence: TGTGCCAGCAGTTTACGTCTAGCGGGAGGGCCCCAAGAGACCCAGTACTTC.

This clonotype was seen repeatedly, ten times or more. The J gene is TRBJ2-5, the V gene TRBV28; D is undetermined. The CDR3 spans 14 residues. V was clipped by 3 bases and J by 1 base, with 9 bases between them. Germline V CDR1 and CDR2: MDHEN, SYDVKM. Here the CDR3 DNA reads TGTGCCAGCAGTTTGGGGTCGTCCCAAGAGACCCAGTACTTC. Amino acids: CASSLGSSQETQYF.

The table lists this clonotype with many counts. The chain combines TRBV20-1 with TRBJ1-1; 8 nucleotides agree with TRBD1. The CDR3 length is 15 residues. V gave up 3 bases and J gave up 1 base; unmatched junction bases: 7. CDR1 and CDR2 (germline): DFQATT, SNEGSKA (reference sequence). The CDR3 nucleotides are TGCAGTGCTAGCGGGCACAGGGGGAGGAACACTGAAGCTTTCTTT. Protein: CSASGHRGRNTEAFF.

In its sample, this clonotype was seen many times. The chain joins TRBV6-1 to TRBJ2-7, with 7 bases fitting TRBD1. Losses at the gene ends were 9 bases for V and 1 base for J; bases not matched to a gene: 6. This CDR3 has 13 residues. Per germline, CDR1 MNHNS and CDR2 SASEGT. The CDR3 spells CASIPGGSYEQYF. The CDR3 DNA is TGTGCCAGTATCCCAGGGGGTTCCTACGAGCAGTACTTC.

In nucleotides, the CDR3 is TGCGCCAGCAGCTTGGAGGACCACTACGAGCAGTACTTC. This sequence encodes CASSLEDHYEQYF. The chain is built from TRBV5-1 and TRBJ2-7; no firm D call. V lost 0 bases and J lost 3, with 7 bases in between. The CDR3 covers 13 residues. Germline V gene sequence: CDR1 SGHRS, CDR2 YFSETQ.

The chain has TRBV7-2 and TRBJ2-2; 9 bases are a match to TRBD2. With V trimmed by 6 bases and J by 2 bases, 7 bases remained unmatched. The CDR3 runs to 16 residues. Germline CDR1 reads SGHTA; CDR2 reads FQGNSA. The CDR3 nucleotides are TGTGCCAGCAGTTTCATAGCGGGGGTAAACACCGGGGAGCTGTTTTTT. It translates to CASSFIAGVNTGELFF.

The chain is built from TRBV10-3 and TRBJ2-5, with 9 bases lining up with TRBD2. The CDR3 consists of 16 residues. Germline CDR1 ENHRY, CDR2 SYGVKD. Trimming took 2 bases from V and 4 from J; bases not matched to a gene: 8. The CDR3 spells CAISERPSGAGETQYF. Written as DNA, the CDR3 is TGTGCCATCAGTGAGCGACCTAGCGGGGCCGGAGAGACCCAGTACTTC.